These 7 T cell receptor beta chains came from one sample sequenced in a study of CD8 T cells in ankylosing spondylitis. TCRdb re-called the 5' RACE reads through MiXCR, storing one row per CDR3 protein. The sample has 20,000 to 30,000 distinct CDR3 sequences; 2.5% are singletons. Sequencing input: blood, either unsorted or a sorted T cell fraction (not recorded which). All receptors come from a female donor with ankylosing spondylitis or in good health (not recorded which).

There are many counts of this clonotype. The chain has TRBV9 and TRBJ1-1, with D hard to call. The V and J ends lost 2 bases and 6 bases respectively, with 11 bases between them. This CDR3 is built from 13 residues. Looked up from germline, CDR1 is SGDLS and CDR2 is YYNGEE. In DNA, the CDR3 is TGTGCCAGCAGCGTGTTTGACGGTGCTGAAGCTTTCTTT. Its translation is CASSVFDGAEAFF.

This clonotype was seen ten or more times. V usage is TRBV9 and J usage is TRBJ2-3, with TRBD1 as a possible D gene (6 bases). The germline V gene has CDR1 SGDLS and CDR2 YYNGEE. The CDR3 is 16 residues long. The ends were cut back, 1 base at V and 3 bases at J, with 15 bases in the middle. The CDR3 sequence is CASSVYLLGGTDTQYF. In nucleotides, the CDR3 is TGTGCCAGCAGCGTATACCTCCTAGGGGGAACAGATACGCAGTATTTT.

This clonotype was counted many times. The V and J genes are TRBV9 and TRBJ2-5; 16 bases match TRBD2. The CDR3 covers 18 residues. Germline trimming cut 0 bases from V and 4 bases from J; bases unmatched to any gene: 6. Germline V gene lookup returns CDR1 SGDLS and CDR2 YYNGEE. The CDR3 nucleotides read TGTGCCAGCAGCGTAGAGGGACTAGCGGGAGGGCCCCTAGAGACCCAGTACTTC. Translation gives CASSVEGLAGGPLETQYF.

This clonotype was counted ten times or more. In nucleotides, the CDR3 is TGTGCCAGCAGCGCAAGCACAGGGGGCGCGGGTTTTAGTACCGAAGAGACCCAGTACTTC. Encoded protein: CASSASTGGAGFSTEETQYF. This chain uses TRBV9 with TRBJ2-5; 9 bases fit TRBD1. The junction had 21 bases not matched to a gene; V was cut back by 3 bases and J by 3 bases. The germline CDR1 and CDR2 sequences are SGDLS and YYNGEE. The CDR3 consists of 20 residues. Supplemented by reference TRBV9 and TRBJ2-5, the full variable domain reads DSGVTQTPKHLITATGQRVTLRCSPRSGDLSVYWYQQSLDQGLQFLIQYYNGEERAKGNILERFSAQQFPDLHSELNLSSLELGDSALYFCASSASTGGAGFSTEETQYFGPGTRLLVL.

This clonotype showed up many times. The chain joins TRBV9 to TRBJ2-1; 12 nucleotides line up with TRBD2. Per the germline V gene, CDR1 is SGDLS and CDR2 is YYNGEE. The CDR3 totals 17 residues. The V and J ends lost 6 bases and 8 bases, in that order; junction bases with no gene match: 15. CDR3 coding DNA: TGTGCCAGCACCAGGACTAGCGGGAAAAACCGGCACGATGAGCAGTTCTTC. It encodes CASTRTSGKNRHDEQFF.

This clonotype was observed many times. The genes are TRBV9 and TRBJ2-7; 8 nucleotides align to TRBD2. This CDR3 has 15 residues. CDR1 and CDR2 (germline): SGDLS, YYNGEE. V was clipped by 4 bases and J by 2 bases; unmatched bases: 8. In DNA, the CDR3 is TGTGCCAGCAGCTCAACCCCGGGAGGGCCCTACGAGCAGTACTTC. This translates into CASSSTPGGPYEQYF.

A remark on this clonotype: A much larger clone differs by one base, so this may be a read error. The DNA for the CDR3 is TGTGCCAGAGACAAGGAGCAGTTCTTC. Translated: CARDKEQFF. V usage is TRBV6-1 and J usage is TRBJ2-1; unclear D gene. The CDR3 is 9 residues long. Germline V gene sequence: CDR1 MNHNS, CDR2 SASEGT.